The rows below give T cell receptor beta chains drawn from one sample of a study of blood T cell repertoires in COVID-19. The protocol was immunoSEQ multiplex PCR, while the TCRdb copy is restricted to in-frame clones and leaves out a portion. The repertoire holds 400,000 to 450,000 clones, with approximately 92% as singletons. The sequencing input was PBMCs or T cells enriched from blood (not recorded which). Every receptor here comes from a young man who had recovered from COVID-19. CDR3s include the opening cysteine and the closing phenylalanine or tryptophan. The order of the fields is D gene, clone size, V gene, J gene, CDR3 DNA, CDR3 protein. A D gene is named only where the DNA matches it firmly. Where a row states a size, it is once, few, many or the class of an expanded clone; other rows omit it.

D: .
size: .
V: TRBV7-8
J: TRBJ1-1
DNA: TGTGCCAGCAGCCCTCCAGGCCTGAACACTGAAGCTTTCTTT
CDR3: CASSPPGLNTEAFF

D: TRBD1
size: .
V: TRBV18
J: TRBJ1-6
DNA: TGTGCCAGCTCACCTAACAGGGGAGTAAATTCACCCCTCCACTTT
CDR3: CASSPNRGVNSPLHF

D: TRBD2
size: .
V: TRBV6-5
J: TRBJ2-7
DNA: TGTGCCAGCAGTAGCGGGAGCACACCTGCCTACGAGCAGTACTTC
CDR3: CASSSGSTPAYEQYF

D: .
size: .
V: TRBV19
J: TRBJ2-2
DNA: TGTGCCACCGAATCCATCCTCTCAGGCGGGGTGGGATCCGACACCGGGGAGCTGTTTTTT
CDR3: CATESILSGGVGSDTGELFF

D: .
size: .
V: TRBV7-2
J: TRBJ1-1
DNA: TGTGCCAGCAGCTTAGGGGGGCCCAGGAACACTGAAGCTTTCTTT
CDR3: CASSLGGPRNTEAFF

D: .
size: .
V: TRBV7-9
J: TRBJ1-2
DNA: TGTGCCAGCAGCTTAGAAGGGAGAGGGAGATACTTACACTATGGCTACACCTTC
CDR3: CASSLEGRGRYLHYGYTF

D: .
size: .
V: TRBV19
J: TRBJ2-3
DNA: TGTGCCAGTAGTTGGGGAGTAAGCACAGATACGCAGTATTTT
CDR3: CASSWGVSTDTQYF

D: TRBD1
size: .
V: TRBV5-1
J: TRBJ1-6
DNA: TGCGCCAGCAGCCTGACCGGGACAGGGTCTTCACCCCTCCACTTT
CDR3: CASSLTGTGSSPLHF

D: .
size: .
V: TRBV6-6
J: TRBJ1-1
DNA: TGTGCCAGCAGTTACTCCACGGAGATTGAAGCTTTCTTT
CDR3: CASSYSTEIEAFF

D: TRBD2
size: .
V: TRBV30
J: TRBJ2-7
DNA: TGTGCCTGGAGTCTGACTAGCGGGATCCCCTACGAGCAGTACTTC
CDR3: CAWSLTSGIPYEQYF

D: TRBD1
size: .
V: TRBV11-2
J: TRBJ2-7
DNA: TGTGCCAGCAGCCCACACTCCGGGACTGGGGACAGGGGTCTCGAGCAGTACTTC
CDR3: CASSPHSGTGDRGLEQYF

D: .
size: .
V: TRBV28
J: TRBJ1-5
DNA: TGTGCCATCAGAGGCCCGGGAGGGGCTCATCAGCCCCAGCATTTT
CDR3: CAIRGPGGAHQPQHF

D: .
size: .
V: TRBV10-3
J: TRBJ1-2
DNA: TGTGCCATCAGTGCCAGGGACTTCTATGGCTACACCTTC
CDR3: CAISARDFYGYTF

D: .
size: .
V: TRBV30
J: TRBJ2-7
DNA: TGTGCCTGGAGTCCCTCCACACGCGAGCAGTACTTC
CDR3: CAWSPSTREQYF

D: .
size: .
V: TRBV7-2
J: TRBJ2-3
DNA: TGTGCCAGCAGCCTCTCTACAGATACGCAGTATTTT
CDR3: CASSLSTDTQYF

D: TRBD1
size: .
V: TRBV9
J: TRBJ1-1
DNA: TGTGCCAGCAGCGACCGACAGGGCTCGGGGAACACTGAAGCTTTCTTT
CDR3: CASSDRQGSGNTEAFF

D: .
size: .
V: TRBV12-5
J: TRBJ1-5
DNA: TGTGCTAGTGGTTTGGACAGACAGCCCCAGCATTTT
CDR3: CASGLDRQPQHF

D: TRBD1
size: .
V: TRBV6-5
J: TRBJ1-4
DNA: TGTGCCAGCACCGACAGGGCTGGAGAAAAACTGTTTTTT
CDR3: CASTDRAGEKLFF

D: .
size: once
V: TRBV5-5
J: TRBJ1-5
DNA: TGTGCCAGCAGCTTGGGGCAGGGAGGTAGCAATCAGCCCCAGCATTTT
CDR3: CASSLGQGGSNQPQHF

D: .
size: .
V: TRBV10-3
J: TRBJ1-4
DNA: TGTGCCATCAGTGAGCCCCGGGGGGGTGGTGAAAAACTGTTTTTT
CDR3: CAISEPRGGGEKLFF

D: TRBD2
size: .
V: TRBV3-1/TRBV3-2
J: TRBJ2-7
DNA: TGTGCCAGCAGCCAAGGGTTGAGACTAGCGGGCTACGAGCAGTACTTC
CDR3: CASSQGLRLAGYEQYF

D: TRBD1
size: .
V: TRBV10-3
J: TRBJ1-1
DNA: TGTGCCATCAGTGAGACAGGGGGCACTGAAGCTTTCTTT
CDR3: CAISETGGTEAFF

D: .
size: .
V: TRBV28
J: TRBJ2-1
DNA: TGTGCCAGCAGTTTAGTCGGCAGATGGGGGGTTAGCTCCTACAATGAGCAGTTCTTC
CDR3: CASSLVGRWGVSSYNEQFF

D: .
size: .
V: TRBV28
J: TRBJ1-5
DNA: TGTGCCAGCAGAATACCGGGTCCCCTAAGCAATCAGCCCCAGCATTTT
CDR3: CASRIPGPLSNQPQHF

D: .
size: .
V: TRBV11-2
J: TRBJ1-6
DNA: TGTGCCAGCAGCTTAGTATCAGGGGTTGATTCACCCCTCCACTTT
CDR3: CASSLVSGVDSPLHF

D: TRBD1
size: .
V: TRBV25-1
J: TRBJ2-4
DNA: TGTGCCAGCGGGGGACAGGGGTTAGCCAAAAACATTCAGTACTTC
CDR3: CASGGQGLAKNIQYF